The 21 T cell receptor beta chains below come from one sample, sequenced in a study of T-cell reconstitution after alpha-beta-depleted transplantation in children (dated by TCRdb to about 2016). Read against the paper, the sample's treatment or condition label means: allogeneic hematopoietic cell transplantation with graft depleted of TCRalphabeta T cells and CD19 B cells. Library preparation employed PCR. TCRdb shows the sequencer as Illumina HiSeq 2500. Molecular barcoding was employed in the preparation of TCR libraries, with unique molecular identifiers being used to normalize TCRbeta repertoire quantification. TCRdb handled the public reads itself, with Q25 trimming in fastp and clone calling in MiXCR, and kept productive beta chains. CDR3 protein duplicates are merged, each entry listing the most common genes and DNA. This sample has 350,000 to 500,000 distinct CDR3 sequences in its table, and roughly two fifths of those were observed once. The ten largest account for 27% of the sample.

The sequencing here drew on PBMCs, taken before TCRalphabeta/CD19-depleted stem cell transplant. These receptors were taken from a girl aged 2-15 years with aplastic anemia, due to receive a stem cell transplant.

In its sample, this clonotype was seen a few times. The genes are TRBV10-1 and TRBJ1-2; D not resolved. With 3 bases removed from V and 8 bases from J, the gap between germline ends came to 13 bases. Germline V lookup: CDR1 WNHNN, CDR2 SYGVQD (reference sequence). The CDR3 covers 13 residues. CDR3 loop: CASSDSRARGYTF. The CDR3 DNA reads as TGCGCCAGCAGTGATTCGAGGGCGCGAGGCTACACCTTC.

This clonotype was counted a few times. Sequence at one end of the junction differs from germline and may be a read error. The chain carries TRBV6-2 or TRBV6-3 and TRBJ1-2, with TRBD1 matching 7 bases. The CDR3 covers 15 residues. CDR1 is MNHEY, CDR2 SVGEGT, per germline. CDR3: CASSYSGQAVYGDTF. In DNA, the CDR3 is TGTGCCAGCAGTTATTCCGGACAGGCGGTCTATGGCGACACCTTC.

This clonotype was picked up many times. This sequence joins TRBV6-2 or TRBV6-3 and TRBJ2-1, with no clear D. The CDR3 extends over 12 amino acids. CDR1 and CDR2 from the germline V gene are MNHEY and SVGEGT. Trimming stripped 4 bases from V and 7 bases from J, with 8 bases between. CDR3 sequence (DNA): TGTGCCAGCAGTTGGTCTCGGAATGAGCAGTTCTTC. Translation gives CASSWSRNEQFF.

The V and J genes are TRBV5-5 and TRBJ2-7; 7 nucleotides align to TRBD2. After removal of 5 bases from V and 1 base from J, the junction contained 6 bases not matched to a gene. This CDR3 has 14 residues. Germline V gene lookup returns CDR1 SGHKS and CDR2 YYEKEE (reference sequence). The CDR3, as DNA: TGTGCCAGCAGGCGGCTAGCGGAGTCCTACGAGCAGTACTTC. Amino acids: CASRRLAESYEQYF.

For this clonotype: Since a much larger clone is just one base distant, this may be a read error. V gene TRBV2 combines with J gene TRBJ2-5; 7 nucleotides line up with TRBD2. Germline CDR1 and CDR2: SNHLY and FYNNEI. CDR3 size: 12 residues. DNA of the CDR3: TGTGGCAGTGCCGGGGGGAGCGAGACCCAGTACTTC. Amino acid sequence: CGSAGGSETQYF.

The CDR3 nucleotides read TGTGCCAGCAGCTTAGGGACTAGTGAAGAGACCCAGTACTTC. Its translation is CASSLGTSEETQYF. The chain is built from TRBV7-9 and TRBJ2-5; 7 nucleotides agree with TRBD2. Germline V gene data show CDR1 as SEHNR and CDR2 as FQNEAQ (reference sequence). This CDR3 is built from 14 residues. The ends lost 1 base at V and 3 bases at J; junction bases unmatched: 2.

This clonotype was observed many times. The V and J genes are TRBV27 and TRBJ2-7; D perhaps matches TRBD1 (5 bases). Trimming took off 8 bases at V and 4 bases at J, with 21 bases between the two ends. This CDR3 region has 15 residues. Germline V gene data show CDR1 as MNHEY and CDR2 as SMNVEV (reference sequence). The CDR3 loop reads CASGSLRGRVYEQYF. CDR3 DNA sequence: TGTGCCAGCGGATCCCTTAGGGGTCGGGTTTACGAGCAGTACTTC.

This CDR3 is CSVGGTEAFF. Here the CDR3 DNA reads TGCAGCGTTGGGGGGACTGAAGCTTTCTTT. This chain connects TRBV29-1 to TRBJ1-1; tentatively, D is TRBD1 (5 bases). CDR1 and CDR2 (germline): SQVTM, ANQGSEA. This CDR3 spans 10 amino acids. V was trimmed by 4 bases and J by 5 bases, leaving 5 bases between them.

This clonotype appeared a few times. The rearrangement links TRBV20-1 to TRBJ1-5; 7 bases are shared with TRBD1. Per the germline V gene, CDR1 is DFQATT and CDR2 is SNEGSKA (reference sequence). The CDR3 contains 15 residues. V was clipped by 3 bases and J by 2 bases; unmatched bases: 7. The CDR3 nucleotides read TGCAGTGCTAGTGGAGGGGGCAACGGCAATCAGCCCCAGCATTTT. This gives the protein CSASGGGNGNQPQHF.

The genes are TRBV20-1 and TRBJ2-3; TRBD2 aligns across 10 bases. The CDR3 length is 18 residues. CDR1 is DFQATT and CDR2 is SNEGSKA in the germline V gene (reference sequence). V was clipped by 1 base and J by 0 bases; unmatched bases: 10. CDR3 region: CSARGVGSGGTSTDTQYF. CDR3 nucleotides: TGCAGTGCTAGAGGAGTGGGTAGCGGGGGGACTAGCACAGATACGCAGTATTTT.

CDR3 residues: CATSSRDRGSNQPQHF. The CDR3 nucleotides are TGTGCCACCAGCTCCCGGGACAGGGGTTCCAATCAGCCCCAGCATTTT. This chain connects TRBV15 to TRBJ1-5; 10 nucleotides agree with TRBD1. V trimming: 5 bases; J trimming: 3 bases; junction bases outside the gene matches: 7. Germline-derived CDR1 and CDR2 are LNHNV and YYDKDF (reference sequence). The CDR3 runs to 16 residues.

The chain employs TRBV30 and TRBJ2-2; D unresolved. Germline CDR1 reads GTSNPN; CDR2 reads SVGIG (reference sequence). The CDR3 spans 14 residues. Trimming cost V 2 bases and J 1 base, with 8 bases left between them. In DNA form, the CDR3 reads TGTGCCTGGAGTCGAGTTTTGAACACCGGGGAGCTGTTTTTT. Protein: CAWSRVLNTGELFF. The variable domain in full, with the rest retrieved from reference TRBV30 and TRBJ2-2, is SQTIHQWPATLVQPVGSPLSLECTVEGTSNPNLYWYRQAAGRGLQLLFYSVGIGQISSEVPQNLSASRPQDRQFILSSKKLLLSDSGFYLCAWSRVLNTGELFFGEGSRLTVL.

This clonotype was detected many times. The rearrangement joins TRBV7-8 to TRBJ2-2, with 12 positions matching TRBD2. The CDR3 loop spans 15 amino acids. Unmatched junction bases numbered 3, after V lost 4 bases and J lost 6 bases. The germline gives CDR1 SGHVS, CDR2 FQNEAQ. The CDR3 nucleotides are TGTGCCAGCAGCTCTAGCGGGAGGGCCGCCGGGGAGCTGTTTTTT. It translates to CASSSSGRAAGELFF. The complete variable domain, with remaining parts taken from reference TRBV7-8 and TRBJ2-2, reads GAGVSQSPRYKVAKRGQDVALRCDPISGHVSLFWYQQALGQGPEFLTYFQNEAQLDKSGLPSDRFFAERPEGSVSTLKIQRTQQEDSAVYLCASSSSGRAAGELFFGEGSRLTVL.

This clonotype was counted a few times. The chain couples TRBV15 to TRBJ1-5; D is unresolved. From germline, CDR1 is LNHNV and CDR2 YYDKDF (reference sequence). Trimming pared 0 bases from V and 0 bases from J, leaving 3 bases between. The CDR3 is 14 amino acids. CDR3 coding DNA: TGTGCCACCAGCAGAGAAGGTAGCAATCAGCCCCAGCATTTT. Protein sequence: CATSREGSNQPQHF. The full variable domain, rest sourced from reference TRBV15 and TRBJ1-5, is DAMVIQNPRYQVTQFGKPVTLSCSQTLNHNVMYWYQQKSSQAPKLLFHYYDKDFNNEADTPDNFQSRRPNTSFCFLDIRSPGLGDTAMYLCATSREGSNQPQHFGDGTRLSIL.

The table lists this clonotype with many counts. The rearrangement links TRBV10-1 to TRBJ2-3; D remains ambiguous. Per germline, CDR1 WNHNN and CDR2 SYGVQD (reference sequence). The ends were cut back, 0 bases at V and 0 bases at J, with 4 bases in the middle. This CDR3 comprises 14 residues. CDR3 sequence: CASSESRSTDTQYF. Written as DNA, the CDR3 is TGCGCCAGCAGTGAGTCTCGTAGCACAGATACGCAGTATTTT.

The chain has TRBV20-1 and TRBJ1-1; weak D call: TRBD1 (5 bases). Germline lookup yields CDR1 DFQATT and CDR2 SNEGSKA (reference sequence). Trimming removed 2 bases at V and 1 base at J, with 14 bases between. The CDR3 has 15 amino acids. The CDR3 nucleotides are TGCAGTGCTAGACAGGGTTATAGTGAGAACACTGAAGCTTTCTTT. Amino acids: CSARQGYSENTEAFF.

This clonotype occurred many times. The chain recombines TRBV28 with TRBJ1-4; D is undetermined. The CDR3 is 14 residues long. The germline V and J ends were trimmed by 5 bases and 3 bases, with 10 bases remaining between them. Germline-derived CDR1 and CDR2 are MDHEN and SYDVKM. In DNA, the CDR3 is TGTGCCAGCAGTGATGAAGAAGCTAATGAAAAACTGTTTTTT. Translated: CASSDEEANEKLFF.

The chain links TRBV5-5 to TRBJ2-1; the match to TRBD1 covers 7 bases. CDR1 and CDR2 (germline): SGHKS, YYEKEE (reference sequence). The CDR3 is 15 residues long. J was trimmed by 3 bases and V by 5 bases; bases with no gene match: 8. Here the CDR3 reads CASSLTGSNYNEQFF. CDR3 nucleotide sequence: TGTGCCAGCAGTCTGACAGGGTCGAACTACAATGAGCAGTTCTTC. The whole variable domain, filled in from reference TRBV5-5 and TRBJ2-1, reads DAGVTQSPTHLIKTRGQQVTLRCSPISGHKSVSWYQQVLGQGPQFIFQYYEKEERGRGNFPDRFSARQFPNYSSELNVNALLLGDSALYLCASSLTGSNYNEQFFGPGTRLTVL.

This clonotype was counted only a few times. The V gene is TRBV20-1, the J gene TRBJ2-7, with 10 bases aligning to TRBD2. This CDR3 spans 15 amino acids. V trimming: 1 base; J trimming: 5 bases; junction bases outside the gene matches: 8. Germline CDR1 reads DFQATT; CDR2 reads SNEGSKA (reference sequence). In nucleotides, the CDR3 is TGCAGTGCTAGAGTTTCTAGCGGGAGAGGGGACGAGCAGTACTTC. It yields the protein CSARVSSGRGDEQYF.

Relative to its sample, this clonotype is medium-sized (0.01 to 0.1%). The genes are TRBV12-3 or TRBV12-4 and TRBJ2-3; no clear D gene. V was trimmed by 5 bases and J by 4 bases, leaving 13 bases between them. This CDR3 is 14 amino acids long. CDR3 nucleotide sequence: TGTGCCAGCAGTCCGCGAGAGACTCCAGATACGCAGTATTTT. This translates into CASSPRETPDTQYF.

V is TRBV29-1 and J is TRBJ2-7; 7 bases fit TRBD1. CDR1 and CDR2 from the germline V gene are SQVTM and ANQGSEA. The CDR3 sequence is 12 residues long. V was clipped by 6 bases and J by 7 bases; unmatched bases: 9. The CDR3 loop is CSVTQGDDEQYF. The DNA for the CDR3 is TGCAGCGTCACCCAGGGGGACGATGAGCAGTACTTC.